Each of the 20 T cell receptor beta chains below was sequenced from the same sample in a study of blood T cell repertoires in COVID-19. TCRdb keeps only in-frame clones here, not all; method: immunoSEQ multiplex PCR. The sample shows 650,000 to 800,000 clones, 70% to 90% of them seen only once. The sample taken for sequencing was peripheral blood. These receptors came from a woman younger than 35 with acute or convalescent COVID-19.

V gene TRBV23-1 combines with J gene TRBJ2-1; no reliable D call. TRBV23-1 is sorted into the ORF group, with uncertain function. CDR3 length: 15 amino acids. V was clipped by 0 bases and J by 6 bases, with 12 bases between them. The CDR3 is CASSQSCSVCNEQFF. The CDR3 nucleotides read TGCGCCAGCAGTCAATCCTGCTCAGTGTGCAATGAGCAGTTCTTC.

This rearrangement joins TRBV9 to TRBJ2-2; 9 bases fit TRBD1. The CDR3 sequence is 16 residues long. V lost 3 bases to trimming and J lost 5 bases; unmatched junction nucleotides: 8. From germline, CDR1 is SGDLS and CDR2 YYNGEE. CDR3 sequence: CASSAGTGSGTGELFF. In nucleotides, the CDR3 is TGTGCCAGCAGCGCAGGGACAGGGAGCGGGACCGGGGAGCTGTTTTTT.

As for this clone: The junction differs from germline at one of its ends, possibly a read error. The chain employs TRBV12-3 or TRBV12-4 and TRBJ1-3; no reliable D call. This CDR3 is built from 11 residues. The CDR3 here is CASSFPLKLAF. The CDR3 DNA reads TGTGCCAGCAGTTTTCCCCTAAAACTCGCCTTT.

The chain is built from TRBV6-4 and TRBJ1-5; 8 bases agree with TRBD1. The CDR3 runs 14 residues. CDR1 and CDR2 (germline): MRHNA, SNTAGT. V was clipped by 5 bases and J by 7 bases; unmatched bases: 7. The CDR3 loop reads CASSLGQGSQPQHF. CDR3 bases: TGTGCCAGCAGTCTCGGACAGGGAAGCCAGCCCCAGCATTTT.

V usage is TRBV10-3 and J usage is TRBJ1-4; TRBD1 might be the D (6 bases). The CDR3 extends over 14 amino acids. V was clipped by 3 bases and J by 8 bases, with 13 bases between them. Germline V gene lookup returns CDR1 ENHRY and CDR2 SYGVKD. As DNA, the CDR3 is TGTGCCATCAGTGAAAGGGAGGGGGGAGAAAAACTGTTTTTT. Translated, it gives CAISEREGGEKLFF.

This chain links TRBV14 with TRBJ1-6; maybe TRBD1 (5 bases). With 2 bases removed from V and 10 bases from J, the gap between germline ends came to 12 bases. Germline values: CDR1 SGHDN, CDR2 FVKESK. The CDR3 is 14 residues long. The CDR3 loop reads CASSQSWGRSPLHF. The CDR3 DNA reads TGTGCCAGCAGCCAAAGCTGGGGGAGGTCACCCCTCCACTTT.

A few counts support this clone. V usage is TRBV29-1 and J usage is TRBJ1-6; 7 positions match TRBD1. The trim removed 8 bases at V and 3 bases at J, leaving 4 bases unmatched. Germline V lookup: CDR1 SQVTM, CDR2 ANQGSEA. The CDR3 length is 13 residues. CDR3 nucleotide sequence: TGCAGCTTTAGGACAGGCTATAATTCACCCCTCCACTTT. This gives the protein CSFRTGYNSPLHF.

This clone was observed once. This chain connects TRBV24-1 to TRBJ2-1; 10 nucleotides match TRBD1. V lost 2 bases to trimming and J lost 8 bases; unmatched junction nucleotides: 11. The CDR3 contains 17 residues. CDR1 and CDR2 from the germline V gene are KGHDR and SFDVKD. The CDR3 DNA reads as TGTGCCACCAGTGATTCGGTGGTCGGGACAGGGGAAGATGAGCAGTTCTTC. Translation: CATSDSVVGTGEDEQFF.

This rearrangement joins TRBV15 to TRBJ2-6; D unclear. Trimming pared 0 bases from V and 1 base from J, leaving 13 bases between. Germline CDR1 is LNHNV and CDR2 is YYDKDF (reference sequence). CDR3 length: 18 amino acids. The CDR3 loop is CATSRDSQAGSGANVLTF. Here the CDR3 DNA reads TGTGCCACCAGCAGAGACTCCCAGGCTGGATCTGGGGCCAACGTCCTGACTTTC.

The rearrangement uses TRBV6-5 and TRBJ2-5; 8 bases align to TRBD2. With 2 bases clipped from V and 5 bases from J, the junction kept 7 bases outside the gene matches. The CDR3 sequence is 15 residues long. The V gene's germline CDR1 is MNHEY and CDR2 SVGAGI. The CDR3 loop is CASSYAQASGETQYF. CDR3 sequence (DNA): TGTGCCAGCAGTTACGCTCAGGCTAGCGGGGAGACCCAGTACTTC.

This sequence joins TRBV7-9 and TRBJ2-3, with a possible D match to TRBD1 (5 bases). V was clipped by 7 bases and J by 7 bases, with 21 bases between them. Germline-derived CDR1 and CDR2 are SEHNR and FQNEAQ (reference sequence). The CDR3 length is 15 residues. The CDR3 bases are TGTGCCAGCAAAGGTGGGGCAGAGCCTAGGAATACGCAGTATTTT. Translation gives CASKGGAEPRNTQYF.

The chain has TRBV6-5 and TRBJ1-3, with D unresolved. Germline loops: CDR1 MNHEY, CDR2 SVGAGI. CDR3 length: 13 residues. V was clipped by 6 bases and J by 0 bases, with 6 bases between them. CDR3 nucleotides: TGTGCCAGCAGCGCAGACTCTGGAAACACCATATATTTT. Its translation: CASSADSGNTIYF.

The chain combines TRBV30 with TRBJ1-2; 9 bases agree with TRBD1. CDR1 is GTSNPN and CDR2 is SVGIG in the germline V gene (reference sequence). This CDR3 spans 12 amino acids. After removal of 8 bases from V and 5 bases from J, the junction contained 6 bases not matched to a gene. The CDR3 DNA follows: TGTGCCCTCCTACAGGGGGCTTATGGCTACACCTTC. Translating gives CALLQGAYGYTF.

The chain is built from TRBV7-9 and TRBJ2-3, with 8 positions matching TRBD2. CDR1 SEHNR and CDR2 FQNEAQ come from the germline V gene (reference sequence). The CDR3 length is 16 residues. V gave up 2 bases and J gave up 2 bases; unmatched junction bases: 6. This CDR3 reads CASSLMVSGATDTQYF. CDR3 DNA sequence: TGTGCCAGCAGCTTAATGGTTAGCGGGGCCACAGATACGCAGTATTTT.

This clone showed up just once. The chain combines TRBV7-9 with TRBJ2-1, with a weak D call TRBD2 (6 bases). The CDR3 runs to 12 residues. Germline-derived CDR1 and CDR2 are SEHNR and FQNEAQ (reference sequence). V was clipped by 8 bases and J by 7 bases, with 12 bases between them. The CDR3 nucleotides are TGTGCCAGCCGAGGCGGGGCGAATGAGCAGTTCTTC. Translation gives CASRGGANEQFF.

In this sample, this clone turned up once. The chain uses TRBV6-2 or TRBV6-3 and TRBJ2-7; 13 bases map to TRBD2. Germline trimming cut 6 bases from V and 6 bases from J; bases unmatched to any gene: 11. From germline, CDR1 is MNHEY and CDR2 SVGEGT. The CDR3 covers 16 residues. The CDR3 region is CASSQGTSGDLSEQYF. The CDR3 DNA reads TGTGCCAGCAGCCAAGGGACTAGCGGGGACCTCTCCGAGCAGTACTTC.

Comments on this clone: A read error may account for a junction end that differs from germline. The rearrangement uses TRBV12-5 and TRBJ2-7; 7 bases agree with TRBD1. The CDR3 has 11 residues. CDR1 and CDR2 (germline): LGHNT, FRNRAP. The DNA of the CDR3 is TGTGCTAGTGGGGGTAACAGGGGTTCTCAGTTC. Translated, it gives CASGGNRGSQF.

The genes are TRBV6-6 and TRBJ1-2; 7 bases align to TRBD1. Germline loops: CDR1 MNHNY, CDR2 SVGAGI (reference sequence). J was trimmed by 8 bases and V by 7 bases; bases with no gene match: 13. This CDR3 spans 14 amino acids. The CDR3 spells CASINQEGAGGYTF. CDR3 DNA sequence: TGTGCCAGCATAAATCAGGAGGGGGCTGGAGGCTACACCTTC.

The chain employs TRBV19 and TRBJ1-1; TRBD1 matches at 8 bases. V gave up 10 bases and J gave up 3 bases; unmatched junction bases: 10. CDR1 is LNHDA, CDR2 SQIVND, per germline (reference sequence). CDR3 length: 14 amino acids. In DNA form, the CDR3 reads TGTGCCACGAGTACCGGACAGGGAGACACTGAAGCTTTCTTT. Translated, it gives CATSTGQGDTEAFF.

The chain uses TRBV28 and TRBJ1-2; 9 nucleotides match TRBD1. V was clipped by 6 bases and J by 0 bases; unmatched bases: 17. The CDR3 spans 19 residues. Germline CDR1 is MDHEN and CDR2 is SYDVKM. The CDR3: CASRFRYSGQGSTNYGYTF. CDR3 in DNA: TGTGCCAGCAGGTTTCGGTATTCGGGACAGGGATCTACTAACTATGGCTACACCTTC.